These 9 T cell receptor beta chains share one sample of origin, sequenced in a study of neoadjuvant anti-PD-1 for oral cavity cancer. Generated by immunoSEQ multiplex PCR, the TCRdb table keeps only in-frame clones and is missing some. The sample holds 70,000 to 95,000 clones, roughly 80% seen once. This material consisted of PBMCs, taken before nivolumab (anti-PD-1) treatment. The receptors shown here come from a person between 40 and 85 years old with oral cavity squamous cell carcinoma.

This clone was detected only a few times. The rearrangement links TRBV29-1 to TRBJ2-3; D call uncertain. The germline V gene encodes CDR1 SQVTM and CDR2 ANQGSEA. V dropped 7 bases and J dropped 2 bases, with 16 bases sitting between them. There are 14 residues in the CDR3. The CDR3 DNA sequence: TGCAGCGCTGGCTTAATGGGGAACACAGATACGCAGTATTTT. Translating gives CSAGLMGNTDTQYF.

CDR3 protein: CASSGYRDTEAFF. Written as DNA, the CDR3 is TGTGCCAGCAGCGGGTACCGGGACACTGAAGCTTTCTTT. The chain recombines TRBV5-4 with TRBJ1-1, with D unclear. The length of the CDR3 is 13 residues. Germline lookup yields CDR1 SGHNT and CDR2 YYREEE (reference sequence). The V and J ends lost 4 bases and 3 bases respectively, with 10 bases between them.

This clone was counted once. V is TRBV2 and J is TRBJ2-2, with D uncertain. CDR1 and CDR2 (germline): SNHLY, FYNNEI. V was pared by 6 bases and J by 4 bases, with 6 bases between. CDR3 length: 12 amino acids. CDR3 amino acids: CASSRSTGELFF. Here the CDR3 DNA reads TGTGCCAGCAGCCGATCCACCGGGGAGCTGTTTTTT.

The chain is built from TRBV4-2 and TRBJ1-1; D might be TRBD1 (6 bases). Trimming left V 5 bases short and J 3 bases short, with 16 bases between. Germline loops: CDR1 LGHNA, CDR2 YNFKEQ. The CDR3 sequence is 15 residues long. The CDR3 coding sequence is TGTGCCAGCAGCTCACGACAGGAGGAGTACACTGAAGCTTTCTTT. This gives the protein CASSSRQEEYTEAFF.

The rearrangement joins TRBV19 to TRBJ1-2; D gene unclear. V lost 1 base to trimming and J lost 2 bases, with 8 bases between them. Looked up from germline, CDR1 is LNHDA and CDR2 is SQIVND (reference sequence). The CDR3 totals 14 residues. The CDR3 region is CASSIGTVNYGYTF. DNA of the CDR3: TGTGCCAGTAGTATAGGGACGGTGAACTATGGCTACACCTTC.

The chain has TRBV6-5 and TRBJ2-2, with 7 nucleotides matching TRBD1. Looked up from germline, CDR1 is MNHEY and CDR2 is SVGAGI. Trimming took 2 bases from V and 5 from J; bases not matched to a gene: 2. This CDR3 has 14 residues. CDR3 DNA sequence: TGTGCCAGCAGTTACACACAGGGGACCGGGGAGCTGTTTTTT. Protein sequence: CASSYTQGTGELFF.

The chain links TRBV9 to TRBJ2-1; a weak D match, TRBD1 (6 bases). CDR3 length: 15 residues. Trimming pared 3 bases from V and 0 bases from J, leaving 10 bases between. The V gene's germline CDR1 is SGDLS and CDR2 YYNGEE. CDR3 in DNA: TGTGCCAGCAGCGCACTGACAGGCTCCTACAATGAGCAGTTCTTC. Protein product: CASSALTGSYNEQFF.

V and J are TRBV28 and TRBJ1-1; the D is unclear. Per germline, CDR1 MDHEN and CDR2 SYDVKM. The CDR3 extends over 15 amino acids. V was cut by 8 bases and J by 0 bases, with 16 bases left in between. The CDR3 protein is CASGPGLVVNTEAFF. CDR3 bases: TGTGCCAGCGGCCCGGGATTAGTGGTGAACACTGAAGCTTTCTTT.

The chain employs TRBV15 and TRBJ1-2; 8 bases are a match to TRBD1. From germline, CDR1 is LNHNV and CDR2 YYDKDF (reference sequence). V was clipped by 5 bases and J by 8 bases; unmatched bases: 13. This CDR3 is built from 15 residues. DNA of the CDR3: TGTGCCACCAGCCCTTATTCGGACAGGGCCGGCGGCTACACCTTC. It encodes CATSPYSDRAGGYTF.